This T cell receptor (beta chain) was retrieved from a study of read filtering for tumor transcriptome and immune sequencing. Looking at the study overall: The cohort had roughly 16 men and some 13 women aged about 40 to 90, mean around 66 years. IR-seq gave about 4.05 to 11 million TCR reads per sample; RNA-seq gave roughly 75 to 1,400. Study-level results: Roughly four fifths of IR-seq clonotypes had one read, totaling about 3.5% of reads; RNA-seq: around 70% and 40%.

Germline CDR1 reads MDHEN; CDR2 reads SYDVKM. Trimming pared 6 bases from V and 6 bases from J, leaving 18 bases between. There are 15 residues in the CDR3. Every patient had bone marrow sampled while the disease was active. This clonotype was observed at least ten times. Its antigen is not identified. Molecular barcoded adaptors covering alpha/delta and beta/gamma chains were used on approximately 440 ng RNA. TCRdb re-analysed the reads in MiXCR, keeping a single row per CDR3 protein. The top ten clones hold 9.5% to 12% of a sample with around 130,000 distinct CDR3 sequences, approximately 13% of them seen once.

This receptor was obtained from a donor at least 40 years old with multiple myeloma. V is TRBV28 and J is TRBJ1-5; D is perhaps TRBD1 (6 bases). The sequencing sample was made of a population of CD138-negative cells sorted from bone marrow. The CDR3 region has the DNA TGTGCCAGCAGGAACAGGGTTGGGGCAAGTCAGCCCCAGCATTTT. As protein: CASRNRVGASQPQHF.